This TCR beta chain comes out of a study of T cells after posttransplantation cyclophosphamide. Cyclophosphamide on days +3 and +4 followed busulfan-fludarabine conditioning and a marrow graft. Germline CDR1 reads SGHVS; CDR2 reads FQNEAQ. The CDR3 totals 19 residues. V lost 5 bases to trimming and J lost 0 bases; unmatched junction nucleotides: 10. Regarding the study as a whole: Skin or GI-infiltrating T cells shared few TRB sequences with blood. TRB clonality was highly associated with recipient CMV seropositivity and reactivation. Later post-transplant blood repertoires were often dominated by donor CD8+ memory clones.

Using immunoSEQ multiplex PCR, the repertoire was profiled, and TCRdb retains in-frame clones only, with some absent. Altogether roughly 42,000 clones are present, roughly 88% being singletons, with the ten largest covering 2% to 3%. This clone was found once. Its cognate antigen is unknown. This sample comprised PBMCs, obtained 55 to 70 days after allogeneic stem cell transplant with posttransplant cyclophosphamide. The chain couples TRBV7-8 to TRBJ2-1; TRBD2 aligns across 13 bases. The clonotype comes from a male patient between 60 and 69 years old who received an allogeneic stem cell transplant from a related donor and was CMV-positive. A share of the T cells may be of graft donor origin. CDR3 sequence reads: CASSLRLAGGRSSYNEQFF. CDR3 DNA sequence: TGTGCCAGCAGCCTCCGACTAGCGGGGGGACGGAGCTCCTACAATGAGCAGTTCTTC.